A single sample gave rise to the 5 T cell receptor beta chains below, sequenced in a study of blood T cells in healthy people across ages. The second PCR ran roughly 7 to 11 cycles with a sample-barcoded 5' primer and J-beta primers. A single record per CDR3 protein comes from TCRdb applying MiXCR to the 5' RACE reads. The data show roughly 930,000 distinct CDR3 sequences, roughly 50% seen once. The sample consisted of blood. The receptors originated from a man aged 30 to 39 in good health.

As for this clonotype: This sequence may be a read error, since a much larger clone differs from it by one base. The rearrangement joins TRBV4-3 to TRBJ2-1, with TRBD2 matching 9 bases. The CDR3 is 14 amino acids. Trimming removed 8 bases from V and 5 bases from J; junction bases left unmatched: 7. From germline, CDR1 is LGHNA and CDR2 YSLEER. DNA for the CDR3: TGCGCCAGCGGCGTCCGACTAGCGGACAATGAGCAGTTCTTC. Translated, it gives CASGVRLADNEQFF.

The chain has TRBV14 and TRBJ2-7; 7 bases align to TRBD1. Trimming cost V 3 bases and J 3 bases; bases outside gene matches: 8. Per the germline V gene, CDR1 is SGHDN and CDR2 is FVKESK. The CDR3 extends over 15 amino acids. The CDR3 DNA sequence: TGTGCCAGCAGCCAGACCACAGGGGCGGTCTACGAGCAGTACTTC. Translation gives CASSQTTGAVYEQYF.

V usage is TRBV20-1 and J usage is TRBJ2-5, with TRBD1 matching 8 bases. The ends lost 3 bases at V and 11 bases at J; junction bases unmatched: 11. CDR3 length: 13 amino acids. Germline-derived CDR1 and CDR2 are DFQATT and SNEGSKA (reference sequence). The CDR3 DNA reads as TGCAGTGCTAGCCGGCAGGGGGCCGGGGAGCAGTACTTC. Its translation is CSASRQGAGEQYF.

This sequence joins TRBV7-9 and TRBJ2-5, with 11 positions matching TRBD2. The CDR3 totals 16 residues. J lost 4 bases, V lost 1 base, and 5 bases had no gene match. In germline, CDR1 is SEHNR, CDR2 FQNEAQ (reference sequence). The CDR3 spells CASSLGPSGGSETQYF. CDR3 DNA sequence: TGTGCCAGCAGCTTAGGTCCTAGCGGGGGGTCAGAGACCCAGTACTTC. The entire variable domain, with the rest obtained from reference TRBV7-9 and TRBJ2-5, is as follows: DTGVSQNPRHKITKRGQNVTFRCDPISEHNRLYWYRQTLGQGPEFLTYFQNEAQLEKSRLLSDRFSAERPKGSFSTLEIQRTEQGDSAMYLCASSLGPSGGSETQYFGPGTRLLVL.

There are a few counts of this clonotype. This may stem from a read error, because a much larger clone lies one nucleotide away. The rearrangement uses TRBV12-3 or TRBV12-4 and TRBJ2-3, with TRBD2 identical over 7 bases. Trimming cost V 8 bases and J 4 bases; bases outside gene matches: 6. The CDR3 contains 13 residues. The CDR3 DNA follows: TGTGCCAGCGACGGGGGGACTGCAGATACGCAGTATTTT. It codes for CASDGGTADTQYF.